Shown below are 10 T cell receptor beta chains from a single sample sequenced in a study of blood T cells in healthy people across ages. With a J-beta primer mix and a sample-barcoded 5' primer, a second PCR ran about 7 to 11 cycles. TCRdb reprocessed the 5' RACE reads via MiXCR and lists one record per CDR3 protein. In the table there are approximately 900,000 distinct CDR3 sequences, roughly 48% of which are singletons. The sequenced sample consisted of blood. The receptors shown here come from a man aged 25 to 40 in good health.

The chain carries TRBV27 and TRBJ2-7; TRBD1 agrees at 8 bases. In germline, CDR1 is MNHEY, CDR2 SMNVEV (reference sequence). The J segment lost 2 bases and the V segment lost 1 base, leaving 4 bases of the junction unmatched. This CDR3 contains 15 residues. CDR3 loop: CASSLWTGSAYEQYF. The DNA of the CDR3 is TGTGCCAGCAGTTTATGGACAGGGAGCGCCTACGAGCAGTACTTC.

CDR3 nucleotides: TGTGCCAGTAGTATAGAGAACCAGGTTTACAATGAGCAGTACTTC. This gives the protein CASSIENQVYNEQYF. J is TRBJ2-5 and V is TRBV19, with unresolved D. Germline assignment: CDR1 LNHDA and CDR2 SQIVND (reference sequence). Between the trimmed V and J ends, which lost 0 bases and 11 bases, there was a span of 19 bases. This CDR3 contains 15 residues.

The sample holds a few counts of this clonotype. The CDR3 nucleotides are TGTGCCAGCAGGCGAGAAGAGACCCAGTACTTC. It yields the protein CASRREETQYF. The chain has TRBV5-8 and TRBJ2-4; D call uncertain. The end of the DNA aligns better with TRBJ2-5, so the J call may be wrong. Germline V gives CDR1 SGHTS, CDR2 YDEGEE. CDR3 length equals 11 residues.

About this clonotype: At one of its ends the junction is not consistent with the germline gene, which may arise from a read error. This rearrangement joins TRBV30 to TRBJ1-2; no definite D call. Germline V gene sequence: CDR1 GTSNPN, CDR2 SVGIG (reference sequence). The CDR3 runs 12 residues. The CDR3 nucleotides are TGTGCCTGGAGTGTCGATAGCCATGGCCACACCTTC. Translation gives CAWSVDSHGHTF.

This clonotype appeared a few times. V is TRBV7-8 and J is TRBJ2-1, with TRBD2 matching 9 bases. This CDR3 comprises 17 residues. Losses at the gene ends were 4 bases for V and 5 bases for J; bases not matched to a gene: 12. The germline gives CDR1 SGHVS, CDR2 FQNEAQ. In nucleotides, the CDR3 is TGTGCCAGCAGCTCCCCCTCCCGACTAGCGGAGAACAATGAGCAGTTCTTC. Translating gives CASSSPSRLAENNEQFF.

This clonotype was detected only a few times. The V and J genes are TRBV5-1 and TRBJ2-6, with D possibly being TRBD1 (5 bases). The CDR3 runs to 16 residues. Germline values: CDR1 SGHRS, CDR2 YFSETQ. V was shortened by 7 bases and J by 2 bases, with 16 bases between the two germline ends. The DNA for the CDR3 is TGCGCCAGCTCAACGGACACCGTCGCTGGGGCCAACGTCCTGACTTTC. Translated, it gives CASSTDTVAGANVLTF.

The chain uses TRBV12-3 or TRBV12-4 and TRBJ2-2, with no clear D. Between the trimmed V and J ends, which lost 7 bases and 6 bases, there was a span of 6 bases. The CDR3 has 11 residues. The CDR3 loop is CASNRAGELFF. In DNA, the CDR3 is TGTGCCAGCAACCGGGCCGGGGAGCTGTTTTTT.

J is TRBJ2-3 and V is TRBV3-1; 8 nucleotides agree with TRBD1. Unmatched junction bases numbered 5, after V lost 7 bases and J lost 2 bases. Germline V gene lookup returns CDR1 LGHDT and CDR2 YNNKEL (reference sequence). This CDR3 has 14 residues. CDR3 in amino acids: CASNVGQDTDTQYF. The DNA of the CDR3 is TGTGCCAGCAACGTGGGACAGGACACAGATACGCAGTATTTT.

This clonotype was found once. In DNA form, the CDR3 reads TGCGCCAGCAGCCAGTCAACAGGGAACACTGAAGCTTTCTTT. This translates into CASSQSTGNTEAFF. The chain carries TRBV4-1 and TRBJ1-1, with a possible D match to TRBD1 (5 bases). Germline V CDR1 and CDR2: MGHRA, YSYEKL. The CDR3 is 14 amino acids. Trimming removed 3 bases at V and 1 base at J, with 9 bases between.

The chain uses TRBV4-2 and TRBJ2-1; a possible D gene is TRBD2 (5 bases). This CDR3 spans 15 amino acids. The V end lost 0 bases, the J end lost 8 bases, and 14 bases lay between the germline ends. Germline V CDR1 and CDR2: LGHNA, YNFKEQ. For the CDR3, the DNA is TGTGCCAGCAGCCAAGAAAGTCGGAGCGGCGATGAGCAGTTCTTC. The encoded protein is CASSQESRSGDEQFF.